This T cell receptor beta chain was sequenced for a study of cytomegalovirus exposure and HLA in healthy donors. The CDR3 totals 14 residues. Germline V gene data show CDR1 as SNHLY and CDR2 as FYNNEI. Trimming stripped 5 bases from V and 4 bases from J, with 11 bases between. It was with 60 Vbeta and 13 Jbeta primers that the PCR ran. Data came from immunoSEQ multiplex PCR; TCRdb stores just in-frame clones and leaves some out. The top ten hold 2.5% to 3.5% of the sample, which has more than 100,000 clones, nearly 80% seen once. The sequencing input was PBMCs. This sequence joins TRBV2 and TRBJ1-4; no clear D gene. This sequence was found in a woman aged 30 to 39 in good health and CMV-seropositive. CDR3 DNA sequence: TGTGCCAGCAGTTTCTTACTATTTAATGAAAAACTGTTTTTT. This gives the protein CASSFLLFNEKLFF. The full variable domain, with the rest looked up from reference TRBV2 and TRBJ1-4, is EPEVTQTPSHQVTQMGQEVILRCVPISNHLYFYWYRQILGQKVEFLVSFYNNEISEKSEIFDDQFSVERPDGSNFTLKIRSTKLEDSAMYFCASSFLLFNEKLFFGSGTQLSVL.